Each of the 30 T cell receptor beta chains below was sequenced from the same sample in a study of blood T cell repertoires in COVID-19. Sequencing was performed with immunoSEQ multiplex PCR; in TCRdb, only in-frame clones are kept and a portion is missing. The sample lists more than 250,000 clones; approximately 85% were seen once. Sequencing was performed on peripheral blood. The receptors derive from a man aged 45-60 years with active or convalescent COVID-19.

The rearrangement uses TRBV15 and TRBJ2-7; 8 bases are shared with TRBD1. The CDR3 length is 16 residues. The trim removed 1 base at V and 5 bases at J, leaving 10 bases unmatched. CDR1 is LNHNV and CDR2 is YYDKDF in the germline V gene (reference sequence). The CDR3 DNA follows: TGTGCCACCAGCAGAGGACAGGGGACGGTTCTTAACGAGCAGTACTTC. Translated: CATSRGQGTVLNEQYF.

This chain links TRBV2 with TRBJ2-1, with 10 bases aligning to TRBD2. The V and J ends lost 10 bases and 8 bases, in that order; junction bases with no gene match: 11. The germline V gene encodes CDR1 SNHLY and CDR2 FYNNEI. The CDR3 contains 14 residues. The CDR3 spells CATRGGTSADEQFF. The CDR3 DNA reads as TGTGCCACCAGGGGGGGGACTAGCGCCGATGAGCAGTTCTTC.

This clone has more than one count but fewer than ten. The chain joins TRBV7-9 to TRBJ1-6, with 7 bases identical to TRBD1. Trimming cost V 5 bases and J 3 bases; bases outside gene matches: 10. Per germline, CDR1 SEHNR and CDR2 FQNEAQ (reference sequence). The CDR3 is made up of 17 amino acids. In DNA, the CDR3 is TGTGCCAGCAGCGTCTTGAGGGACAGTCGCTATAATTCACCCCTCCACTTT. As protein: CASSVLRDSRYNSPLHF.

This chain links TRBV3-1 (or the pseudogene TRBV3-2) with TRBJ1-2; 7 bases agree with TRBD1. The CDR3 runs to 13 residues. V dropped 4 bases and J dropped 2; count of bases not matched to a gene: 1. Germline values: CDR1 LGHDT, CDR2 YNNKEL (reference sequence). For the CDR3, the DNA is TGTGCCAGCAGCCCGGGACAGAACTATGGCTACACCTTC. It encodes CASSPGQNYGYTF.

This clone was detected a few times. V is TRBV3-1 (or the pseudogene TRBV3-2) and J is TRBJ1-4; D unclear. Germline-derived CDR1 and CDR2 are LGHDT and YNNKEL (reference sequence). The CDR3 has 16 residues. Trimming removed 0 bases from V and 6 bases from J, with 14 bases in between. The CDR3 reads CASSQDPGSPYEKLFF. The CDR3 DNA follows: TGTGCCAGCAGCCAAGATCCAGGATCCCCCTATGAAAAACTGTTTTTT.

The CDR3 loop is CASSNQGAPTDTQYF. The DNA of the CDR3 is TGTGCCAGCAGTAATCAGGGGGCGCCTACAGATACGCAGTATTTT. The rearrangement joins TRBV2 to TRBJ2-3, with 8 bases aligning to TRBD1. Germline CDR1 SNHLY, CDR2 FYNNEI. The V segment lost 5 bases and the J segment 3 bases; nucleotides outside the gene matches: 7. The CDR3 totals 15 residues.

The chain uses TRBV27 and TRBJ1-2; 7 bases map to TRBD1. Germline CDR1 is MNHEY and CDR2 is SMNVEV (reference sequence). CDR3 size: 14 residues. V was pared by 6 bases and J by 8 bases, with 12 bases of the junction left unmatched. The CDR3 sequence is CASRRTGRSGGYTF. In nucleotides, the CDR3 is TGTGCCAGCAGACGGACAGGCCGATCGGGGGGCTACACCTTC.

As DNA, the CDR3 is TGTGCCAGCAGCTGGGGACTAGCGGGAAGGGTAAATACGCAGTATTTT. It translates to CASSWGLAGRVNTQYF. The chain employs TRBV5-6 and TRBJ2-3, with TRBD2 matching over 13 bases. Looked up from germline, CDR1 is SGHDT and CDR2 is YYEEEE. J was trimmed by 7 bases and V by 3 bases; bases with no gene match: 8. This CDR3 comprises 16 residues.

This clone was detected once. The chain recombines TRBV6-5 with TRBJ2-2; 9 bases match TRBD2. The CDR3 covers 16 residues. V trimming: 0 bases; J trimming: 7 bases; junction bases outside the gene matches: 6. CDR1 and CDR2 from the germline V gene are MNHEY and SVGAGI. CDR3 nucleotides: TGTGCCAGCAGTTACTCGCGGGAGGGCCGGGTCGGGGAGCTGTTTTTT. Protein: CASSYSREGRVGELFF.

CDR3: CASSQEAGAGNEQFF. CDR3 DNA: TGCGCCAGCAGCCAAGAGGCGGGAGCGGGCAATGAGCAGTTCTTC. The V gene is TRBV4-3, the J gene TRBJ2-1; 7 nucleotides align to TRBD2. CDR1 is LGHNA, CDR2 YSLEER, per germline. This CDR3 comprises 15 residues. The V segment lost 0 bases and the J segment 6 bases; nucleotides outside the gene matches: 5.

As for this clone: Other DNA sequences in this specimen translate into the identical CDR3. The chain couples TRBV7-9 to TRBJ1-4; possible D gene TRBD1, 6 bases. V lost 5 bases and J 1 base, leaving 11 bases between the germline ends. This CDR3 has 15 residues. Germline CDR1 reads SEHNR; CDR2 reads FQNEAQ (reference sequence). The CDR3 nucleotides are TGTGCCAGCAGCCTACAGGGTGGAACTAATGAAAAACTGTTTTTT. This encodes CASSLQGGTNEKLFF.

The V call is TRBV7-9, the J call TRBJ2-1; TRBD2 matches at 7 bases. The CDR3 is made up of 16 amino acids. Germline trimming cut 5 bases from V and 8 bases from J; bases unmatched to any gene: 15. Germline V gene sequence: CDR1 SEHNR, CDR2 FQNEAQ (reference sequence). The CDR3 DNA sequence: TGTGCCAGCAGCCCTCACACGGGGGGTGGGGCGTATGAGCAGTTCTTC. Protein: CASSPHTGGGAYEQFF.

The V and J genes are TRBV6-6 and TRBJ1-2; D remains unclear. Trimming stripped 5 bases from V and 0 bases from J, with 25 bases between. Germline CDR1 is MNHNY and CDR2 is SVGAGI (reference sequence). The CDR3 totals 19 residues. The CDR3 sequence: CASSQNPPLTWGANYGYTF. The CDR3 coding sequence is TGTGCCAGCAGTCAAAACCCGCCATTAACATGGGGAGCTAACTATGGCTACACCTTC.

V gene TRBV28 combines with J gene TRBJ1-2; D uncertain. V was cut by 6 bases and J by 2 bases, with 13 bases left in between. Germline CDR1 reads MDHEN; CDR2 reads SYDVKM. This CDR3 is built from 14 residues. The chain's CDR3 is CASSPSGGNYGYTF. DNA of the CDR3: TGTGCCAGCAGCCCCTCCGGAGGAAACTATGGCTACACCTTC.

This chain connects TRBV5-5 to TRBJ2-1; possible D gene TRBD1, 5 bases. Germline CDR1 and CDR2: SGHKS and YYEKEE (reference sequence). V was pared by 3 bases and J by 7 bases, with 26 bases between. CDR3 length: 18 amino acids. CDR3 in DNA: TGTGCCAGCAGCTCCCGCGACCCCAGGGTACAGCTTTTAAATGAGCAGTTCTTC. Encoded protein: CASSSRDPRVQLLNEQFF.

Worth noting for this clone: The same CDR3 can be traced to other DNA sequences in this sample. The chain is built from TRBV6-1 and TRBJ1-2, with D possibly TRBD1 on 5 matching bases. Germline CDR1 is MNHNS and CDR2 is SASEGT. Trimming took off 3 bases at V and 2 bases at J, with 7 bases between the two ends. The CDR3 totals 13 residues. The CDR3 bases are TGTGCCAGCAGTGAGGCAGGGAACTATGGCTACACCTTC. Protein: CASSEAGNYGYTF.

This clone occurred many times. This chain uses TRBV4-1 with TRBJ2-4, with TRBD1 matching over 10 bases. This CDR3 spans 19 amino acids. Per the germline V gene, CDR1 is MGHRA and CDR2 is YSYEKL. V lost 1 base, J lost 9 bases, and 18 bases stayed unmatched. CDR3 coding DNA: TGCGCCAGCAGCCAAGTAGGGGGGACCCGACAGGGGGCGGTTTTCATTCAGTACTTC. Translation gives CASSQVGGTRQGAVFIQYF.

The chain couples TRBV6-5 to TRBJ2-7, with 7 positions matching TRBD2. J was trimmed by 5 bases and V by 1 base; bases with no gene match: 11. The CDR3 is 16 residues long. CDR1 and CDR2 from the germline V gene are MNHEY and SVGAGI. CDR3 nucleotide sequence: TGTGCCAGCAGTTACTGGGGCGGGGGAGGGAGGAACGAGCAGTACTTC. Translation gives CASSYWGGGGRNEQYF.

This chain uses TRBV7-8 with TRBJ2-1; TRBD1 matches at 7 bases. The junction had 9 bases not matched to a gene; V was cut back by 5 bases and J by 2 bases. Germline V lookup: CDR1 SGHVS, CDR2 FQNEAQ. This CDR3 has 16 amino acids. DNA for the CDR3: TGTGCCAGCAGCGACCTTCGACAGGGACCCTACAATGAGCAGTTCTTC. The encoded protein is CASSDLRQGPYNEQFF.

V usage is TRBV19 and J usage is TRBJ1-6, with 7 positions matching TRBD1. The V and J ends lost 8 bases and 7 bases, in that order; junction bases with no gene match: 5. This CDR3 has 13 amino acids. The V gene's germline CDR1 is LNHDA and CDR2 SQIVND (reference sequence). Written as DNA, the CDR3 is TGTGCCAGTGGGGGACAGCTAAATTCACCCCTCCACTTT. Its translation: CASGGQLNSPLHF.

The chain recombines TRBV28 with TRBJ1-5; D possibly corresponds to TRBD1 (6 bases). V shed 3 bases and J shed 4 bases, with 16 bases lying between them. There are 16 residues in the CDR3. Germline CDR1 reads MDHEN; CDR2 reads SYDVKM. CDR3 protein: CASSFIDGTFNQPQHF. The CDR3 region has the DNA TGTGCCAGCAGTTTTATTGACGGGACATTTAATCAGCCCCAGCATTTT.

This clone was found once. Here the CDR3 DNA reads TGTGCCAGCAGCTTAGACCGGGAGCAGTTCTTC. This encodes CASSLDREQFF. This chain links TRBV11-2 with TRBJ2-1; D remains ambiguous. The V gene lost 0 bases and the J gene lost 10 bases, with 4 bases spanning the gap. This CDR3 comprises 11 residues. Germline V CDR1 and CDR2: SGHAT, FQNNGV.

This clone was observed a few times. The CDR3: CASTRPGLAGGPPNPNEQFF. CDR3 DNA sequence: TGCGCCAGCACACGACCAGGGCTAGCGGGAGGGCCGCCCAACCCAAATGAGCAGTTCTTC. The V call is TRBV5-1, the J call TRBJ2-1; TRBD2 aligns across 12 bases. Unmatched junction bases numbered 23, after V lost 6 bases and J lost 7 bases. This CDR3 spans 20 amino acids. CDR1 and CDR2 from the germline V gene are SGHRS and YFSETQ. Combining the CDR3 with reference TRBV5-1 and TRBJ2-1 gives the whole variable domain KAGVTQTPRYLIKTRGQQVTLSCSPISGHRSVSWYQQTPGQGLQFLFEYFSETQRNKGNFPGRFSGRQFSNSRSEMNVSTLELGDSALYLCASTRPGLAGGPPNPNEQFFGPGTRLTVL.

The chain is built from TRBV15 and TRBJ2-2, with 10 positions matching TRBD2. The CDR3 is made up of 16 amino acids. Trimming cost V 3 bases and J 1 base; bases outside gene matches: 2. Germline V gives CDR1 LNHNV, CDR2 YYDKDF (reference sequence). The CDR3 region has the DNA TGTGCCACCAGCAGTCCTAGCGGGAGGAACACCGGGGAGCTGTTTTTT. Residues: CATSSPSGRNTGELFF.

The chain couples TRBV6-6 to TRBJ2-6; D perhaps matches TRBD2 (5 bases). The ends were cut back, 5 bases at V and 0 bases at J, with 17 bases in the middle. Germline CDR1 is MNHNY and CDR2 is SVGAGI (reference sequence). This CDR3 spans 18 amino acids. In DNA form, the CDR3 reads TGTGCCAGCAGTCGATTCACGACGGGGAGCTCTGGGGCCAACGTCCTGACTTTC. It is translated as CASSRFTTGSSGANVLTF.

V is TRBV6-2 or TRBV6-3 and J is TRBJ2-7; D unresolved. This CDR3 has 11 residues. The V gene lost 5 bases and the J gene lost 8 bases, with 10 bases spanning the gap. The germline gives CDR1 MNHEY, CDR2 SVGEGT. For the CDR3, the DNA is TGTGCCAGCAGTCAGCGTAGTCAGCAGTACTTC. Translated: CASSQRSQQYF.

J is TRBJ1-1 and V is TRBV28, with a weak D call TRBD1 (6 bases). Trimming left V 7 bases short and J 3 bases short, with 15 bases between. There are 14 residues in the CDR3. The germline CDR1 and CDR2 sequences are MDHEN and SYDVKM. The CDR3 loop reads CASTPSPGDTEAFF. The CDR3 nucleotides read TGTGCCAGCACCCCCTCCCCAGGGGACACTGAAGCTTTCTTT.

This rearrangement joins TRBV9 to TRBJ1-6; maybe TRBD1 (5 bases). CDR3 size: 16 residues. From germline, CDR1 is SGDLS and CDR2 YYNGEE. V dropped 0 bases and J dropped 6 bases, with 13 bases sitting between them. The CDR3: CASSVGPAGPNSPLHF. The CDR3 nucleotides read TGTGCCAGCAGCGTAGGCCCAGCGGGGCCTAATTCACCCCTCCACTTT.

The chain joins TRBV28 to TRBJ2-2; the D is unclear. The CDR3 is 15 residues long. Deletions cut 4 bases from V and 0 bases from J, with 9 bases between. Germline-derived CDR1 and CDR2 are MDHEN and SYDVKM. The CDR3 region has the DNA TGTGCCAGCAGTTGGGCAGAAACGAACACCGGGGAGCTGTTTTTT. The encoded protein is CASSWAETNTGELFF.

This rearrangement joins TRBV19 to TRBJ2-2; D might be TRBD1 (5 bases). The CDR3 loop spans 13 amino acids. CDR1 and CDR2 (germline): LNHDA, SQIVND (reference sequence). Trimming took off 7 bases at V and 5 bases at J, with 11 bases between the two ends. DNA of the CDR3: TGTGCCAGTACCGAAAGGGGAACCGGGGAGCTGTTTTTT. Its translation: CASTERGTGELFF.